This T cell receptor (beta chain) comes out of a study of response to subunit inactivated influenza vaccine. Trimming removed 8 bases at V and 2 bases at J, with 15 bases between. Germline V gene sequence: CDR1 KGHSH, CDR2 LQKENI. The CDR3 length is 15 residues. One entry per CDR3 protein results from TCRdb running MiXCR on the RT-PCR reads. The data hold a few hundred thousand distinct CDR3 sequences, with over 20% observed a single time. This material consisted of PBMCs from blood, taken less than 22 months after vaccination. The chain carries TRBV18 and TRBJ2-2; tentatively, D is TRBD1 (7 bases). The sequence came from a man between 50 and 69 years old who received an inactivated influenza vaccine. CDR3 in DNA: TGTGCCAGCCCGCGACAGGGACTCAACACCGGGGAGCTGTTTTTT. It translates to CASPRQGLNTGELFF.